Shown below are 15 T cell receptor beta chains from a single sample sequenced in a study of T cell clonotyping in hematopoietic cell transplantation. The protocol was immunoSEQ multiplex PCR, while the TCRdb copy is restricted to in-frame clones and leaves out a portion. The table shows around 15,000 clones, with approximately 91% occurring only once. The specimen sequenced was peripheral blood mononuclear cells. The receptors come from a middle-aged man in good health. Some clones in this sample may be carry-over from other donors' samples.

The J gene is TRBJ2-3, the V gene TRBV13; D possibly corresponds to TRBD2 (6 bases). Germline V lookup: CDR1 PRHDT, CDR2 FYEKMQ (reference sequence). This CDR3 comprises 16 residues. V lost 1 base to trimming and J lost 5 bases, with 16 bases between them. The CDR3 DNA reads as TGTGCCAGCAGCTTAGAAGCGACTGGGGAGGTAGATACGCAGTATTTT. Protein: CASSLEATGEVDTQYF.

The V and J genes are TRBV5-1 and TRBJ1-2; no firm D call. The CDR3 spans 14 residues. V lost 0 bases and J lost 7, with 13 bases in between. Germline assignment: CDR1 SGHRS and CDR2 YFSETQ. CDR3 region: CASSLAGKATGYTF. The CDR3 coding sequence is TGCGCCAGCAGCTTGGCGGGGAAAGCTACTGGCTACACCTTC.

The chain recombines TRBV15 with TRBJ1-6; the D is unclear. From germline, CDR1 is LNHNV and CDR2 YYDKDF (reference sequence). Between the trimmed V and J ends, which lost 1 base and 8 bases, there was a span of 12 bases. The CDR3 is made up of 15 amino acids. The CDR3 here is CATSRASGEYSPLHF. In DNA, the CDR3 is TGTGCCACCAGCAGAGCAAGCGGGGAGTATTCACCCCTCCACTTT.

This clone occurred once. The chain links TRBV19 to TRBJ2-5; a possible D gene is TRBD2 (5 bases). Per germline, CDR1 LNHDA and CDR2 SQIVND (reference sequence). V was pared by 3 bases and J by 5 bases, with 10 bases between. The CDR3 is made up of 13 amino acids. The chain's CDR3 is CASSIRGQETQYF. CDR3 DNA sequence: TGTGCCAGTAGTATTCGGGGTCAGGAGACCCAGTACTTC.

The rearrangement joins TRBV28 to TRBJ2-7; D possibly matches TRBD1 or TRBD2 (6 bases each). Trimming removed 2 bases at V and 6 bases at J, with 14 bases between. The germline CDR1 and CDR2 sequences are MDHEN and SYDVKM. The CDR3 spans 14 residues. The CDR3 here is CASSLQRGAREQYF. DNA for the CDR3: TGTGCCAGCAGTTTACAGAGGGGGGCACGCGAGCAGTACTTC.

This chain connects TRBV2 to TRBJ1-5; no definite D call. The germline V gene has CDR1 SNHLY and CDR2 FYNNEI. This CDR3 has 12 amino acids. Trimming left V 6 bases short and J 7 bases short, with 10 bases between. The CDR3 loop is CASREGGQPQHF. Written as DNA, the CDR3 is TGTGCCAGCAGGGAGGGCGGCCAGCCCCAGCATTTT.

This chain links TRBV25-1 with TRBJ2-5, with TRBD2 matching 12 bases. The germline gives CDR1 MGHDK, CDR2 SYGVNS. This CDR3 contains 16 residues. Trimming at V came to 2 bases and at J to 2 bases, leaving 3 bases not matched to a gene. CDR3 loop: CASSEGLAGGQETQYF. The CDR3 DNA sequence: TGTGCCAGCAGTGAAGGGCTAGCGGGGGGGCAAGAGACCCAGTACTTC.

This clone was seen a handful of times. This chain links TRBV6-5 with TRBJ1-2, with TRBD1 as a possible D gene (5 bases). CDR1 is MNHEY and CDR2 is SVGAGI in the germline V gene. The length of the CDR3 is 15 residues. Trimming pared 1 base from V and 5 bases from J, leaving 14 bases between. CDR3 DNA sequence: TGTGCCAGCAGTTACTATCGGCAGGACAAGTATGGCTACACCTTC. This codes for CASSYYRQDKYGYTF.

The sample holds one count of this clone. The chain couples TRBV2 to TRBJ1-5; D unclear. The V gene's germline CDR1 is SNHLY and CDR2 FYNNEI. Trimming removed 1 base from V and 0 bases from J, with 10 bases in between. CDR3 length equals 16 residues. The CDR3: CASSEVRQYSNQPQHF. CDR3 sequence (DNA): TGTGCCAGCAGTGAAGTCCGTCAGTATAGCAATCAGCCCCAGCATTTT.

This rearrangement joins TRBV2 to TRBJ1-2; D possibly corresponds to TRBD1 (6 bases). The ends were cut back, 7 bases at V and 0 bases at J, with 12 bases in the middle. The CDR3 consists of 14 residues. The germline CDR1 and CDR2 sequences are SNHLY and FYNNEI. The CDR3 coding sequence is TGTGCCAGCACCCCAGGGGAAACTAACTATGGCTACACCTTC. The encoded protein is CASTPGETNYGYTF.

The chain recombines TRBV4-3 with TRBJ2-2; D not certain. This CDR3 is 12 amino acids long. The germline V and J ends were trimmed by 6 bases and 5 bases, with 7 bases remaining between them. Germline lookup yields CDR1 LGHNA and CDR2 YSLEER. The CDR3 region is CASSLGTGELFF. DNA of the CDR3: TGCGCCAGCAGTTTAGGGACCGGGGAGCTGTTTTTT.

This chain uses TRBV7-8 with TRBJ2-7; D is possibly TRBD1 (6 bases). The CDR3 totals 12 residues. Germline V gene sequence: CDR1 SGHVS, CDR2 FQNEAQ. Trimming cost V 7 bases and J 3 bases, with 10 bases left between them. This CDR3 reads CASKGRGYEQYF. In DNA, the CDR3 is TGTGCCAGCAAGGGCAGGGGCTACGAGCAGTACTTC.

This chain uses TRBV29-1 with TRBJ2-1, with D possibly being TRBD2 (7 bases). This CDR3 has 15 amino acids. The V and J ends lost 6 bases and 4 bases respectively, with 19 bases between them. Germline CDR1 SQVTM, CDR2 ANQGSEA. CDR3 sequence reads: CSVPGGGAYYNEQFF. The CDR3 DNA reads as TGCAGCGTCCCGGGTGGGGGGGCGTATTACAATGAGCAGTTCTTC.

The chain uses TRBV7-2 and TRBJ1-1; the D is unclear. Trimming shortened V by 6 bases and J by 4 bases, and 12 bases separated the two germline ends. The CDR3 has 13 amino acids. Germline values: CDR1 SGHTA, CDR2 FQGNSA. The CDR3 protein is CASRPTAGTEAFF. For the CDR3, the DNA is TGTGCCAGCAGGCCTACGGCGGGCACTGAAGCTTTCTTT.

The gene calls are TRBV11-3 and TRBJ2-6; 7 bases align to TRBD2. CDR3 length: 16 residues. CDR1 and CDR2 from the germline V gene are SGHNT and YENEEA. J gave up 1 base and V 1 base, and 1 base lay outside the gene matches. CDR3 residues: CASSLVGGSGANVLTF. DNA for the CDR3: TGTGCCAGCAGCTTAGTCGGGGGGTCTGGGGCCAACGTCCTGACTTTC.